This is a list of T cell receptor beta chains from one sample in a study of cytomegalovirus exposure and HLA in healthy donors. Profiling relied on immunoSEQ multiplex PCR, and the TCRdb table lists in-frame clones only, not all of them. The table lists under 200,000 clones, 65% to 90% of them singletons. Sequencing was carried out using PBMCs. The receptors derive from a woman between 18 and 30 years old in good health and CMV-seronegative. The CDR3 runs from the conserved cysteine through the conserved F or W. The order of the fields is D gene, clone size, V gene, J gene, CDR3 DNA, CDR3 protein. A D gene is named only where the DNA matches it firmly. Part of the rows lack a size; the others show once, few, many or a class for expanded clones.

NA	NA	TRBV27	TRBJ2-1	TGTGCCACCGATACAAATCACCAACCCTACAATGAGCAGTTCTTC	CATDTNHQPYNEQFF
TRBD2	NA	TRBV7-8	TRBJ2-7	TGTGCCAGCAGCTTAGGGAGCGGGGGGGTCTACGAGCAGTACTTC	CASSLGSGGVYEQYF
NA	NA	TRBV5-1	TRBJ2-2	TGCGCCAGCAGCTTGTATCCGGACACGAACACCGGGGAGCTGTTTTTT	CASSLYPDTNTGELFF
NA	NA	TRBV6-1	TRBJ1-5	TGTGCGTCCTTGGGGCGGTATAGCAATCAGCCCCAGCATTTT	CASLGRYSNQPQHF
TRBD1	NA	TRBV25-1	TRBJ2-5	TGTGCCGCCCCATTCCACAACCTCGGGACAGCTACTCGAGAGACCCAGTACTTC	CAAPFHNLGTATRETQYF
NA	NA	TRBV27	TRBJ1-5	TGTGCCAGCAGTTCCCGACAGGGCAATCAGCCCCAGCATTTT	CASSSRQGNQPQHF
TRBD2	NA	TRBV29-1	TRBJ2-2	TGCAGCGTTGGAGCGGGGGGGGAGCTGTTTTTT	CSVGAGGELFF
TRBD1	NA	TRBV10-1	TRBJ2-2	TGCGCCAGCAGTGACACAGGGGCCGGGGAGCTGTTTTTT	CASSDTGAGELFF
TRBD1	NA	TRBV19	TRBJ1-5	TGTGCCAGTAGTACACCGGGACAGCGCTTTTATAGCAATCAGCCCCAGCATTTT	CASSTPGQRFYSNQPQHF
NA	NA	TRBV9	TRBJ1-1	TGTGCCAGCAGCGTAGTTTCAGGCTCAGCTTTCTTT	CASSVVSGSAFF
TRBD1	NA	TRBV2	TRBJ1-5	TGTGCCAGCAGTTACTCTTCCGGGACAGGGGGCTGGGGGAGCAATCAGCCCCAGCATTTT	CASSYSSGTGGWGSNQPQHF
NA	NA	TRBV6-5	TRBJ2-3	TGTGCCAGCAGCCTCAGTTCGACAGATACGCAGTATTTT	CASSLSSTDTQYF
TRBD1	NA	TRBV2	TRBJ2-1	TGTGCCAGCAGTGTAGGACAGGGCCTAAACAATGAGCAGTTCTTC	CASSVGQGLNNEQFF
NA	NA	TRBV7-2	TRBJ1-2	TGTGCCAGCAGCTCTGTACCAATAGCTAACTATGGCTACACCTTC	CASSSVPIANYGYTF
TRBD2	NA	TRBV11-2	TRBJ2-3	TGTGCCAGCAGCCATAGGTGGGGGGGGAGTCCAGATACGCAGTATTTT	CASSHRWGGSPDTQYF
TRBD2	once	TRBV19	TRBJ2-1	TGTGCCAGTAGTAAGGGACTAGCGGGAGCTTGGGATGAGCAGTTCTTC	CASSKGLAGAWDEQFF
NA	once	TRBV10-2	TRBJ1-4	TGCGCCAGCCGGCCCGCGGGGGCGGAAAAACTGTTTTTT	CASRPAGAEKLFF
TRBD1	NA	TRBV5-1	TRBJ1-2	TGCGCCAGCAGCACAGGGGGCGTTGATGGCTACACCTTC	CASSTGGVDGYTF
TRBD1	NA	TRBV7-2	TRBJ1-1	TGTGCCAGCAGCGGACCGGGACAGTTGAACACTGAAGCTTTCTTT	CASSGPGQLNTEAFF
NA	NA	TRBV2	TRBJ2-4	TGTGCCAGCAGTGAAGCGGAGACGGGTTTTAGATTATGGTCAAGCATTCAGTACTTC	CASSEAETGFRLWSSIQYF
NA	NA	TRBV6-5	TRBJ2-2	TGTGCCAGCAGGCTCCGGGGGAACACCGGGGAGCTGTTTTTT	CASRLRGNTGELFF
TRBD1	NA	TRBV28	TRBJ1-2	TGTGCCGGGTACGGACAGGATTATGGCTACACCTTC	CAGYGQDYGYTF
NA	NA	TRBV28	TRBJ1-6	TGTGCCAGCAGTGAGACGGGACATATGTGGAGCTCCTATAATTCACCCCTCCACTTT	CASSETGHMWSSYNSPLHF
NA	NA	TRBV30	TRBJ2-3	TGTGCCTGGGGTCTGGGCTCAAGTACGCAGTATTTT	CAWGLGSSTQYF
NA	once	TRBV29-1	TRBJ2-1	TGCAGCGTTGTGGGTTGGCGGAATGAGCAGTTCTTC	CSVVGWRNEQFF
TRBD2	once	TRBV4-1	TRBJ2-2	TGCGCCAGCAGCCTAGCGGGAGGTAACACCGGGGAGCTGTTTTTT	CASSLAGGNTGELFF
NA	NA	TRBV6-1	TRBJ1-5	TGTGCCAGCAGTCCTACCATTAGTGATCAGCCCCAGCATTTT	CASSPTISDQPQHF
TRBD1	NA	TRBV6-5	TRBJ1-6	TGTGCCAGCAGCTTCAGGGGGTCCGAAGGTTCACCCCTCCACTTT	CASSFRGSEGSPLHF
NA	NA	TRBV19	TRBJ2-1	TGTGCCAGTAGTAGTACCCTAGGCAATGAGCAGTTCTTC	CASSSTLGNEQFF
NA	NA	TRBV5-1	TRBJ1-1	TGCGCCAGCAGCCCAGACAGGCCGAACACTGAAGCTTTCTTT	CASSPDRPNTEAFF
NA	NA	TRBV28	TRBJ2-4	TGTGCCAGCAGCCTGCCGGGGGTGGGAAACATTCAGTACTTC	CASSLPGVGNIQYF
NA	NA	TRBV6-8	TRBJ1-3	TGTGCCAGCGGCGCAGGGGTCTGCTCTGGAAACACCATATATTTT	CASGAGVCSGNTIYF
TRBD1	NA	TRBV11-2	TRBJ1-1	TGTGCCAGCAGCTCAGGGGGATGGACTGAAGCTTTCTTT	CASSSGGWTEAFF
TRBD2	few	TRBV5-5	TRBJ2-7	TGTGCCAGCCGCCTAGCGGGGGGCTCCTACGAGCAGTACTTC	CASRLAGGSYEQYF
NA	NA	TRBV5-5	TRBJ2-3	TGTGCCAGCAGCCCATACCGGGAACCTGGGTCAGATACGCAGTATTTT	CASSPYREPGSDTQYF
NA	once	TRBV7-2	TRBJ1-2	TGTGCCAGCAGCTTAGGCGGTCTAGGTGGCTACACCTTC	CASSLGGLGGYTF
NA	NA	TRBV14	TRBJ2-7	TGTGCCAGCAGCCTTATCTACGAGCAGTACTTC	CASSLIYEQYF
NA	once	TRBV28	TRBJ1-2	TGTGCCAGCAGCACAGGGTTCGGCTACACCTTC	CASSTGFGYTF
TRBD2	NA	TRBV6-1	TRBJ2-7	TGTGCCAGCAGCCCGGGGGGGGAGAGGTCCAACGAGCAGTACTTC	CASSPGGERSNEQYF
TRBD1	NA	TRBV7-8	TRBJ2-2	TGTGCCAGCAGCGCCGGACAGGGGGAGACCGGGGAGCTGTTTTTT	CASSAGQGETGELFF
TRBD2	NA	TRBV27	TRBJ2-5	TGTGCCAGCAGGGTTGTAGCGGGAGCGCCTGTGGAGACCCAGTACTTC	CASRVVAGAPVETQYF